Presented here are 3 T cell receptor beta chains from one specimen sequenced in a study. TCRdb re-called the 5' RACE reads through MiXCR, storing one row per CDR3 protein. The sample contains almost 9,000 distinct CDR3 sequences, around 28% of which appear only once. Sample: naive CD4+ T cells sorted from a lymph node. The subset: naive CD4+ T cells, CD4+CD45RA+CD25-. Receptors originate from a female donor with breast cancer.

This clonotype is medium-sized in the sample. The CDR3 sequence: CSASGSGYSYEQYF. DNA of the CDR3: TGCAGTGCTAGCGGGAGCGGTTACTCCTACGAGCAGTACTTC. This sequence joins TRBV20-1 and TRBJ2-7; the D gene is possibly TRBD2 (6 bases). From germline, CDR1 is DFQATT and CDR2 SNEGSKA (reference sequence). V shed 3 bases and J shed 0 bases, with 12 bases lying between them. The CDR3 totals 14 residues.

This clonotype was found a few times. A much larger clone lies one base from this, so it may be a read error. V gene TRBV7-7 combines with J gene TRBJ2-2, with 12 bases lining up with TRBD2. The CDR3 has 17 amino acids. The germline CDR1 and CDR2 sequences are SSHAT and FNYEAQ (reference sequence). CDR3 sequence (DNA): TGTGCTAGCAGCTTAGCGACTAGCGGGAGTGTCGCCGGGGAGCTGGTTTTT. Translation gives CASSLATSGSVAGELVF.

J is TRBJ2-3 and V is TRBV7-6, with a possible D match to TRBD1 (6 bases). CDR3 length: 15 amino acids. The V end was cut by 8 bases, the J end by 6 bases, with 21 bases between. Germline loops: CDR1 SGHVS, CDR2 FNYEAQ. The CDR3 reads CASVPDRFMADTQYF. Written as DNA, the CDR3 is TGTGCCAGCGTACCCGACAGGTTTATGGCGGATACGCAGTATTTT.